Below, 30 T cell receptor beta chains from the same sample are listed, as sequenced in a study of blood T cell repertoires in COVID-19. Using immunoSEQ multiplex PCR, the repertoire was profiled, and TCRdb retains in-frame clones only, with some absent. The sample has around 320,000 clones, over 85% seen once; the top ten hold roughly 11%. The sample comprised peripheral blood. These receptors were collected from a woman aged 30 to 39 with COVID-19, enrolled during active disease.

The chain employs TRBV5-8 and TRBJ1-1; 8 bases fit TRBD1. CDR3 length: 15 amino acids. The trim removed 4 bases at V and 1 base at J, leaving 6 bases unmatched. The germline CDR1 and CDR2 sequences are SGHTS and YDEGEE. DNA of the CDR3: TGTGCCAGCAGCCTACGGGGGACAGGGAACACTGAAGCTTTCTTT. This translates into CASSLRGTGNTEAFF.

With respect to this clone: This sequence may be a read error, since a much larger clone differs from it by one base. Other DNA sequences in the sample encode the same CDR3. The chain links TRBV14 to TRBJ2-7; 12 positions match TRBD1. Losses at the gene ends were 3 bases for V and 8 bases for J; bases not matched to a gene: 14. The CDR3 extends over 17 amino acids. The V gene's germline CDR1 is SGHDN and CDR2 FVKESK. This CDR3 is CASSQEGFWDRGPKQYF. The CDR3 region has the DNA TGTGCCAGCAGCCAGGAAGGGTTTTGGGACAGGGGGCCGAAGCAGTACTTC.

The chain has TRBV24-1 and TRBJ2-3; 8 bases agree with TRBD2. Per the germline V gene, CDR1 is KGHDR and CDR2 is SFDVKD. The length of the CDR3 is 17 residues. The ends lost 0 bases at V and 4 bases at J; junction bases unmatched: 8. This CDR3 reads CATSDLLPSGGPDTQYF. In DNA form, the CDR3 reads TGTGCCACCAGTGATTTGCTACCGAGCGGGGGACCAGATACGCAGTATTTT.

This rearrangement joins TRBV11-2 to TRBJ2-7, with 11 bases lining up with TRBD2. Germline CDR1 is SGHAT and CDR2 is FQNNGV. Losses at the gene ends were 2 bases for V and 4 bases for J; bases not matched to a gene: 1. This CDR3 is 14 amino acids long. The CDR3 sequence is CASSLTSGGYEQYF. The CDR3 DNA is TGTGCCAGCAGCTTAACTAGCGGGGGTTACGAGCAGTACTTC.

The rearrangement uses TRBV5-6 and TRBJ2-5; the match to TRBD2 covers 7 bases. The CDR3 is 16 amino acids. Trimming took 0 bases from V and 5 from J; bases not matched to a gene: 10. Germline CDR1 and CDR2: SGHDT and YYEEEE. The CDR3 loop reads CASSLVRALRGETQYF. In DNA form, the CDR3 reads TGTGCCAGCAGCTTGGTTCGGGCGCTGCGGGGGGAGACCCAGTACTTC.

This clone showed up just once. The V and J genes are TRBV28 and TRBJ1-2; D is unresolved. The CDR3 is made up of 12 amino acids. V was pared by 7 bases and J by 4 bases, with 10 bases between. In germline, CDR1 is MDHEN, CDR2 SYDVKM. The CDR3 DNA reads TGTGCCAGCACTCTCTCCGGCTATGGCTACACCTTC. Its translation is CASTLSGYGYTF.

This rearrangement joins TRBV7-8 to TRBJ1-2; 10 nucleotides match TRBD1. Germline V gene lookup returns CDR1 SGHVS and CDR2 FQNEAQ. The CDR3 loop spans 13 amino acids. Trimming at V came to 7 bases and at J to 8 bases, leaving 7 bases not matched to a gene. CDR3 in amino acids: CASKTGGSGGYTF. CDR3 DNA sequence: TGTGCCAGCAAGACAGGGGGCTCCGGGGGCTACACCTTC.

For the CDR3, the DNA is TGTGCCACCAGCCCAGGGGGCGTCGGTGACGAGCAGTACTTC. This gives the protein CATSPGGVGDEQYF. The chain joins TRBV15 to TRBJ2-7, with TRBD1 matching 8 bases. Germline V gene lookup returns CDR1 LNHNV and CDR2 YYDKDF (reference sequence). The CDR3 contains 14 residues. V trimming: 5 bases; J trimming: 5 bases; junction bases outside the gene matches: 8.

This chain joins TRBV6-5 and TRBJ2-1, with 7 bases lining up with TRBD1. This CDR3 is 16 amino acids long. Germline CDR1 and CDR2: MNHEY and SVGAGI. V trimming: 2 bases; J trimming: 5 bases; junction bases outside the gene matches: 9. The chain's CDR3 is CASSYGYRQGHNEQFF. CDR3 DNA: TGTGCCAGCAGTTACGGATACCGACAGGGTCACAATGAGCAGTTCTTC.

The rearrangement joins TRBV6-1 to TRBJ2-2; tentatively, D is TRBD2 (5 bases). The germline V gene has CDR1 MNHNS and CDR2 SASEGT. V lost 2 bases and J 7 bases, leaving 8 bases between the germline ends. The CDR3 has 13 residues. CDR3 DNA sequence: TGTGCCAGCAGTGAATTAGGGAGCGGGGAGCTGTTTTTT. Translating gives CASSELGSGELFF.

The chain recombines TRBV11-1 with TRBJ1-1; 7 bases agree with TRBD1. The CDR3 sequence is 14 residues long. Per the germline V gene, CDR1 is SGHAT and CDR2 is FQDESV (reference sequence). V was pared by 4 bases and J by 11 bases, with 13 bases of the junction left unmatched. CDR3 DNA sequence: TGTGCCAGCAGCTCCAACAGGGGACCTCTTGACGCTTTCTTT. Translating gives CASSSNRGPLDAFF. The variable domain in full, completed from reference TRBV11-1 and TRBJ1-1, reads EAEVAQSPRYKITEKSQAVAFWCDPISGHATLYWYRQILGQGPELLVQFQDESVVDDSQLPKDRFSAERLKGVDSTLKIQPAELGDSAMYLCASSSNRGPLDAFFGQGTRLTVV.

V gene TRBV6-1 combines with J gene TRBJ1-5, with 9 positions matching TRBD1. The CDR3 consists of 15 residues. Germline V lookup: CDR1 MNHNS, CDR2 SASEGT. V shed 6 bases and J 4 bases; nucleotides not matched to a gene: 7. The CDR3 sequence is CASRSPGQGNQPQHF. DNA of the CDR3: TGTGCCAGCAGATCTCCGGGACAGGGAAATCAGCCCCAGCATTTT.

The chain recombines TRBV9 with TRBJ2-3; D uncertain. Deletions cut 4 bases from V and 8 bases from J, with 17 bases between. CDR1 is SGDLS, CDR2 YYNGEE, per germline. This CDR3 contains 14 residues. CDR3 DNA sequence: TGTGCCAGCAGCCCGACGACCGGGTTGGGTACGCAGTATTTT. Residues: CASSPTTGLGTQYF.

This clone was observed once. This same CDR3 is encoded by further DNA sequences in the sample. V usage is TRBV7-9 and J usage is TRBJ1-5; TRBD1 might be the D (6 bases). Trimming cost V 0 bases and J 3 bases, with 9 bases left between them. From germline, CDR1 is SEHNR and CDR2 FQNEAQ (reference sequence). The CDR3 contains 15 residues. The CDR3 DNA reads as TGTGCCAGCAGCTTAGCTGGACAGATCAATCAGCCCCAGCATTTT. This sequence encodes CASSLAGQINQPQHF.

The V and J genes are TRBV5-6 and TRBJ2-2, with no clear D. V was clipped by 4 bases and J by 7 bases, with 11 bases between them. This CDR3 has 13 amino acids. Germline CDR1 SGHDT, CDR2 YYEEEE. The CDR3 sequence is CASSPVPGGELFF. In DNA form, the CDR3 reads TGTGCCAGCAGCCCCGTTCCGGGCGGGGAGCTGTTTTTT.

The J gene is TRBJ2-7, the V gene TRBV3-1 (or the pseudogene TRBV3-2); 10 nucleotides align to TRBD2. CDR3 length: 17 residues. Trimming at V came to 4 bases and at J to 5 bases, leaving 14 bases not matched to a gene. Germline loops: CDR1 LGHDT, CDR2 YNNKEL (reference sequence). The CDR3 nucleotides read TGTGCCAGCAGCCCATACTGGAAGCGGGGGGGGCAGGACGAGCAGTACTTC. Translating gives CASSPYWKRGGQDEQYF.

This clone was seen ten or more times. V usage is TRBV19 and J usage is TRBJ2-1; 7 nucleotides agree with TRBD2. The CDR3 extends over 13 amino acids. Germline V gene lookup returns CDR1 LNHDA and CDR2 SQIVND (reference sequence). V trimming: 3 bases; J trimming: 5 bases; junction bases outside the gene matches: 1. CDR3: CASSIAGDNEQFF. The CDR3 DNA reads as TGTGCCAGTAGTATTGCGGGGGACAATGAGCAGTTCTTC. The variable domain in full, completed from reference TRBV19 and TRBJ2-1, reads DGGITQSPKYLFRKEGQNVTLSCEQNLNHDAMYWYRQDPGQGLRLIYYSQIVNDFQKGDIAEGYSVSREKKESFPLTVTSAQKNPTAFYLCASSIAGDNEQFFGPGTRLTVL.

This chain links TRBV7-2 with TRBJ2-1; no definite D call. CDR3 length: 15 amino acids. The germline V gene encodes CDR1 SGHTA and CDR2 FQGNSA. Trimming removed 1 base at V and 9 bases at J, with 16 bases between. For the CDR3, the DNA is TGTGCCAGCAGCTTAGGAAGCCTCTCAATATCTGAGCAGTTCTTC. Translated: CASSLGSLSISEQFF.

This rearrangement joins TRBV18 to TRBJ2-3, with D tentatively TRBD2 (6 bases). From germline, CDR1 is KGHSH and CDR2 LQKENI. The CDR3 is 14 residues long. The V and J ends lost 5 bases and 6 bases respectively, with 15 bases between them. CDR3 in DNA: TGTGCCAGCTCATCGGCGCGCGGGGTGGATACGCAGTATTTT. Its translation is CASSSARGVDTQYF.

The V call is TRBV7-9, the J call TRBJ2-7; D gene uncertain. Germline CDR1 is SEHNR and CDR2 is FQNEAQ (reference sequence). The germline V and J ends were trimmed by 6 bases and 0 bases, with 12 bases remaining between them. The CDR3 is 14 residues long. CDR3 DNA: TGTGCCAGCAGTTCGCACTCCCCCTCCTACGAGCAGTACTTC. It codes for CASSSHSPSYEQYF.

The chain joins TRBV5-1 to TRBJ1-1, with a weak D call TRBD1 (5 bases). Per the germline V gene, CDR1 is SGHRS and CDR2 is YFSETQ. The CDR3 consists of 15 residues. Trimming shortened V by 0 bases and J by 7 bases, and 16 bases separated the two germline ends. The CDR3 sequence is CASSLVIGRDGEAFF. CDR3 nucleotide sequence: TGCGCCAGCAGCTTGGTGATAGGGAGGGACGGTGAAGCTTTCTTT.

V gene TRBV30 combines with J gene TRBJ1-2, with TRBD1 matching over 8 bases. The length of the CDR3 is 12 residues. Germline V lookup: CDR1 GTSNPN, CDR2 SVGIG (reference sequence). The CDR3 spells CAQPTGVYGYTF. The CDR3 region has the DNA TGTGCTCAACCGACAGGGGTGTATGGCTACACCTTC.

The V gene is TRBV5-4, the J gene TRBJ1-1; D might be TRBD1 (6 bases). The CDR3 contains 13 residues. Deletions cut 4 bases from V and 5 bases from J, with 12 bases between. Germline-derived CDR1 and CDR2 are SGHNT and YYREEE (reference sequence). CDR3 region: CASSLQGLTEAFF. CDR3 nucleotide sequence: TGTGCCAGCAGCCTACAGGGACTAACTGAAGCTTTCTTT. The full variable domain, in which reference TRBV5-4 and TRBJ1-1 provide the parts outside the CDR3, is ETGVTQSPTHLIKTRGQQVTLRCSSQSGHNTVSWYQQALGQGPQFIFQYYREEENGRGNFPPRFSGLQFPNYSSELNVNALELDDSALYLCASSLQGLTEAFFGQGTRLTVV.

This chain joins TRBV19 and TRBJ1-4, with D unclear. Germline CDR1 and CDR2: LNHDA and SQIVND (reference sequence). The CDR3 runs to 13 residues. Trimming took off 5 bases at V and 7 bases at J, with 11 bases between the two ends. Written as DNA, the CDR3 is TGTGCCAGTAGTTGGTTGAGGGCTGAAAAACTGTTTTTT. This encodes CASSWLRAEKLFF.

The chain is built from TRBV10-2 and TRBJ1-6, with 8 bases aligning to TRBD1. The CDR3 has 20 residues. J gave up 0 bases and V 3 bases, and 13 bases lay outside the gene matches. Per germline, CDR1 WSHSY and CDR2 SAAADI. The CDR3 bases are TGCGCCAGCAGTGACCTAACAGGGGGTAGTGAAATCTCCTATAATTCACCCCTCCACTTT. Its protein is CASSDLTGGSEISYNSPLHF.

The chain couples TRBV11-2 to TRBJ2-7; weak D call: TRBD2 (5 bases). CDR1 SGHAT and CDR2 FQNNGV come from the germline V gene. This CDR3 region has 15 residues. The V and J ends lost 5 bases and 5 bases respectively, with 19 bases between them. CDR3 coding DNA: TGTGCCAGCAGCCTCCATCGTTCCGGGGAACACGAGCAGTACTTC. Its protein is CASSLHRSGEHEQYF.

The V call is TRBV28, the J call TRBJ1-1; D is unresolved. V was cut by 5 bases and J by 1 base, with 8 bases left in between. This CDR3 has 13 residues. Germline CDR1 reads MDHEN; CDR2 reads SYDVKM. The CDR3 loop reads CASSLGRNTEAFF. As DNA, the CDR3 is TGTGCCAGCAGTCTGGGGAGGAACACTGAAGCTTTCTTT.

The V gene is TRBV6-5, the J gene TRBJ2-5; a possible D gene is TRBD2 (5 bases). Trimming removed 8 bases from V and 7 bases from J, with 20 bases in between. CDR1 MNHEY and CDR2 SVGAGI come from the germline V gene. The CDR3 consists of 14 residues. CDR3 sequence (DNA): TGTGCCAGCGGGCCCACCTCTACCGGAGGGACCCAGTACTTC. Translation gives CASGPTSTGGTQYF.

V usage is TRBV12-3 or TRBV12-4 and J usage is TRBJ2-1; tentatively, D is TRBD2 (6 bases). The germline V and J ends were trimmed by 5 bases and 9 bases, with 14 bases remaining between them. The CDR3 loop spans 13 amino acids. This CDR3 reads CASSLPTRGEQFF. The CDR3 bases are TGTGCCAGCAGTCTCCCGACTAGGGGTGAGCAGTTCTTC.

The chain links TRBV5-4 to TRBJ2-1; maybe TRBD2 (5 bases). V was pared by 1 base and J by 5 bases, with 10 bases between. This CDR3 has 14 residues. Germline CDR1 reads SGHNT; CDR2 reads YYREEE (reference sequence). The CDR3 sequence is CASSLTTRNNEQFF. DNA of the CDR3: TGTGCCAGCAGCTTGACAACTAGAAACAATGAGCAGTTCTTC. Using reference TRBV5-4 and TRBJ2-1 for the parts outside the CDR3, the full variable domain is ETGVTQSPTHLIKTRGQQVTLRCSSQSGHNTVSWYQQALGQGPQFIFQYYREEENGRGNFPPRFSGLQFPNYSSELNVNALELDDSALYLCASSLTTRNNEQFFGPGTRLTVL.